This T cell receptor (beta chain) was captured by sequencing in a study of blood T cells in healthy people across ages. A J-beta primer mix and a sample-barcoded 5' primer were used in a second PCR of about 7 to 12 cycles. Via MiXCR, TCRdb re-called the 5' RACE reads, giving one row per CDR3 protein. The data contain around 650,000 distinct CDR3 sequences, roughly 43% of them singletons. The CDR3 length is 15 residues. The V end was cut by 3 bases, the J end by 11 bases, with 23 bases between. The V gene's germline CDR1 is DFQATT and CDR2 SNEGSKA (reference sequence). The receptor comes from a man of 80 years or more in good health. The rearrangement uses TRBV20-1 and TRBJ2-1; perhaps D is TRBD1 or TRBD2 (5 bases each). Sequencing was done on a sample of blood. CDR3 in amino acids: CSASSGTKFEDKQFF. CDR3 bases: TGCAGTGCTAGCAGTGGGACGAAGTTTGAGGATAAGCAGTTCTTC.